The T cell receptor beta chain described here comes from a study of beta chain features in type 1 diabetes. Study details: Regarding age, gender and cell yields, patients proved similar to healthy donors.

In regard to this clone: Antigen specificity is unknown.

Expressed TCRB transcripts were sequenced because the isolated RNA had all been reverse transcribed beforehand. Each sample of naive, central memory or regulatory T cells had, on average, around 3.5 million reads. Here immunoSEQ multiplex PCR was the method, and the copy in TCRdb shows in-frame clones only, minus some. The sample shows 130,000 or so clones, approximately 10% of them seen only once. The CDR3 has 17 residues. V was clipped by 3 bases and J by 4 bases; unmatched bases: 13. From germline, CDR1 is LNHDA and CDR2 SQIVND (reference sequence). Study-level results: PCR might favor shorter templates, equally in patients and controls.

The origin of this receptor is a woman in her 40s in good health. The sample consisted of central memory CD4+ T cells from blood. This chain links TRBV19 with TRBJ2-7, with 9 positions matching TRBD1. The CDR3 nucleotides are TGTGCCAGTAGTATTAGTTTAGGACAGGGGCGACCATACGAGCAGTACTTC. Translating gives CASSISLGQGRPYEQYF. Supplemented by reference TRBV19 and TRBJ2-7, the full variable domain reads DGGITQSPKYLFRKEGQNVTLSCEQNLNHDAMYWYRQDPGQGLRLIYYSQIVNDFQKGDIAEGYSVSREKKESFPLTVTSAQKNPTAFYLCASSISLGQGRPYEQYFGPGTRLTVT.